Sequencing of this T cell receptor beta chain was carried out in a study of post-analysis software for immune sequencing data. Whole-study context: The study covered relapsing-remitting, secondary progressive and progressive-relapsing courses of multiple sclerosis. General study points: Multiple sclerosis patients showed significantly lower normalized Chao1 diversity than controls did.

As for this clonotype: Its antigen is not known.

The authors incorporated unique molecular identifiers into the TCR beta cDNA libraries. Starting from around 1 to 10 million T cells, the study yielded roughly 0.5 million cDNA molecules. TCRdb re-derived calls from the PCR reads in MiXCR, one entry per CDR3 protein. The top ten hold roughly 4.4% of the sample, which has 820,000 or so distinct CDR3 sequences, approximately 53% seen once. The clonotype was recovered from a girl aged 10-17 years with multiple sclerosis. The source material was blood.

The CDR3 loop is CASSHGQGAADTQYF. CDR3 sequence (DNA): TGTGCCAGCAGCCACGGACAGGGGGCAGCAGATACGCAGTATTTT. This chain uses TRBV7-9 with TRBJ2-3, with 11 nucleotides matching TRBD1. Trimming took 5 bases from V and 4 from J; bases not matched to a gene: 5. Germline-derived CDR1 and CDR2 are SEHNR and FQNEAQ (reference sequence). The CDR3 has 15 amino acids.